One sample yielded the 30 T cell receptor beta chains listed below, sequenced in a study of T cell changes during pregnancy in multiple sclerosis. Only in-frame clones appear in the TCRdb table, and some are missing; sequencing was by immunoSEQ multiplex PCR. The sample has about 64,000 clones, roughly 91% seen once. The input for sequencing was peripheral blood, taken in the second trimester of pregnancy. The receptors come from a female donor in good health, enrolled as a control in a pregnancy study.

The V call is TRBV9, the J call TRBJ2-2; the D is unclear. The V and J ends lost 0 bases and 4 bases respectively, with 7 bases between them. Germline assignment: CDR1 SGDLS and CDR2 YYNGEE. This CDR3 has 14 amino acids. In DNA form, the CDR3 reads TGTGCCAGCAGCGTAGGGGCCCCCACCGGGGAGCTGTTTTTT. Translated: CASSVGAPTGELFF.

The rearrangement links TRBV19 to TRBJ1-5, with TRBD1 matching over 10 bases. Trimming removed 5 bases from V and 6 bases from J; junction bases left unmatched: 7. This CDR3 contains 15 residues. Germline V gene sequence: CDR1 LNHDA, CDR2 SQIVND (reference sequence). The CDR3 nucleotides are TGTGCCAGTAGTGCACCGGACAGGGGGGTTCAGCCCCAGCATTTT. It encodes CASSAPDRGVQPQHF.

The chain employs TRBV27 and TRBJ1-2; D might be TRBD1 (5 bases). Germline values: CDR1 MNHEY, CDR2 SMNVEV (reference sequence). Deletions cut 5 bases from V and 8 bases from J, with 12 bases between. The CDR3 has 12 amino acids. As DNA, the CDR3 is TGTGCCAGCAGTGGATCAGGGATAGGCTACACCTTC. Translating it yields CASSGSGIGYTF.

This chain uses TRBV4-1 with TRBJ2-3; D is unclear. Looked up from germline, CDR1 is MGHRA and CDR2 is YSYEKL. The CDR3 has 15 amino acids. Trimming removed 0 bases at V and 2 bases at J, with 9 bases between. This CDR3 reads CASSQEFFYTDTQYF. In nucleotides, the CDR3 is TGCGCCAGCAGCCAAGAATTTTTTTACACAGATACGCAGTATTTT.

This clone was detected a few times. CDR3 nucleotides: TGTGCCACCAGCACAGGAGGGGCGGGAGGCCTCTCTGGGGCCAACGTCCTGACTTTC. It translates to CATSTGGAGGLSGANVLTF. The V and J genes are TRBV15 and TRBJ2-6; 8 nucleotides align to TRBD2. Germline values: CDR1 LNHNV, CDR2 YYDKDF (reference sequence). CDR3 length equals 19 residues. With 4 bases clipped from V and 0 bases from J, the junction kept 11 bases outside the gene matches.

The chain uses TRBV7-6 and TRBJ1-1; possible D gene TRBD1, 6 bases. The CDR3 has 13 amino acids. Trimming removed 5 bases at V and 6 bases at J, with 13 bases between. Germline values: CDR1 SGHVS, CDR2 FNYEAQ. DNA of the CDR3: TGTGCCAGCAGCACAAAGGGGGGGGCTGAAGCTTTCTTT. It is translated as CASSTKGGAEAFF.

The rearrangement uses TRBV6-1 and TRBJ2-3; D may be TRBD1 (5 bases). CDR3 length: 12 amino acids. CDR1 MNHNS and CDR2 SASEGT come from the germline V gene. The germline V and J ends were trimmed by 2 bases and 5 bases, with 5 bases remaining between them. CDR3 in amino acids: CASSEQGDTQYF. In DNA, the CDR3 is TGTGCCAGCAGTGAACAGGGAGATACGCAGTATTTT.

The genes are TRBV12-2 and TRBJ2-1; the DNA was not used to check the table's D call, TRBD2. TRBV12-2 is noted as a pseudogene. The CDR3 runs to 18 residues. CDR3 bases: TGTGCAAGTCGCCCAGAAGGGGCGCGGGACTCTTTAGGTAATGAGCAGTTCTTC. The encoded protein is CASRPEGARDSLGNEQFF.

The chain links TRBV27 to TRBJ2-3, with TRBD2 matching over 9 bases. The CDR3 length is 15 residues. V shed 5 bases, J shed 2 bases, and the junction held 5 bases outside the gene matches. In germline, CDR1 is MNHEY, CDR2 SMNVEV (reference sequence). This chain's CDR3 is CASSIRLADTDTQYF. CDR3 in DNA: TGTGCCAGCAGTATAAGACTAGCGGACACAGATACGCAGTATTTT.

CDR3 DNA: TGTGCCAGCACTCTGATGGGGGCTGTGGGCACAGATACGCAGTATTTT. It specifies CASTLMGAVGTDTQYF. V usage is TRBV28 and J usage is TRBJ2-3; maybe TRBD1 (6 bases). The CDR3 is 16 amino acids. Germline V gives CDR1 MDHEN, CDR2 SYDVKM. Trimming removed 7 bases from V and 1 base from J, with 18 bases in between.

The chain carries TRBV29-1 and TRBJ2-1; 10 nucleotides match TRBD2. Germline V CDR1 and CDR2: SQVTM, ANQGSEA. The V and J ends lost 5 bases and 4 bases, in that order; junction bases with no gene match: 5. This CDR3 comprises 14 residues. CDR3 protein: CSVRTSGLYNEQFF. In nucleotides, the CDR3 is TGCAGCGTTCGGACTAGCGGCTTGTACAATGAGCAGTTCTTC.

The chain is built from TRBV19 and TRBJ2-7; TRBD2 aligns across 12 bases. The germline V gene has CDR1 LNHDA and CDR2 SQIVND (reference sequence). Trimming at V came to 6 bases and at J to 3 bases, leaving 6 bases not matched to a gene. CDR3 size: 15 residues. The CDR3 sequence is CASSKTSGRHYEQYF. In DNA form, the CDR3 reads TGTGCCAGTAGCAAGACTAGCGGGAGACACTACGAGCAGTACTTC.

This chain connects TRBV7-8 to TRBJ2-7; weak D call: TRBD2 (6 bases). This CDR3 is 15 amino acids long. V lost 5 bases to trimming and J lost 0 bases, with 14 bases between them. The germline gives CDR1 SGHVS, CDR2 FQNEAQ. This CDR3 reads CASSPRIGSSYEQYF. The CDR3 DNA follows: TGTGCCAGCAGCCCCCGTATCGGGAGCTCCTACGAGCAGTACTTC.

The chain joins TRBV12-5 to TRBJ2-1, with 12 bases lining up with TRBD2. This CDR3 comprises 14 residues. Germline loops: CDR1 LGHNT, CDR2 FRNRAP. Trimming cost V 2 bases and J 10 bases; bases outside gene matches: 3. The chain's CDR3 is CASGLLAGGGEQFF. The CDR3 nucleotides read TGTGCTAGTGGTTTGCTAGCGGGAGGGGGGGAGCAGTTCTTC.

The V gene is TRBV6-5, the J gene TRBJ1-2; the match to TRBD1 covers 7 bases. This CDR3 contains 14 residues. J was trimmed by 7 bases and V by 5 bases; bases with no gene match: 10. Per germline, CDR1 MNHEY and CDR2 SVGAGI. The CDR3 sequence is CASSTLGTEAGYTF. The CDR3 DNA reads TGTGCCAGCAGTACCCTGGGGACAGAAGCTGGCTACACCTTC.

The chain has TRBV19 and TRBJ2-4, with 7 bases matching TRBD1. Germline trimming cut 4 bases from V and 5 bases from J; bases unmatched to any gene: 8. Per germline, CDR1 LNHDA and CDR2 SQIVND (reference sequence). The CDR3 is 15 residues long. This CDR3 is CASSTQTGLQNIQYF. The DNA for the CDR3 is TGTGCCAGTAGTACCCAGACAGGGCTGCAAAACATTCAGTACTTC.

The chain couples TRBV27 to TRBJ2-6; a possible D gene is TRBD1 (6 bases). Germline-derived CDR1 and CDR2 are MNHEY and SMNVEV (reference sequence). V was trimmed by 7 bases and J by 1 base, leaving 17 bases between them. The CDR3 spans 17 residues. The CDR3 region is CASTQGPGESGANVLTF. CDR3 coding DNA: TGTGCCAGCACCCAAGGGCCAGGGGAATCTGGGGCCAACGTCCTGACTTTC.

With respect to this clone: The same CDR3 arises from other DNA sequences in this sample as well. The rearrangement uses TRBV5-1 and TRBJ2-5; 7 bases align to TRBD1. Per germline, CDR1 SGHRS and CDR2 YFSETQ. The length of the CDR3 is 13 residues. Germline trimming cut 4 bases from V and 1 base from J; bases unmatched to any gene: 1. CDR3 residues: CASSRDSQETQYF. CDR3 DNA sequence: TGCGCCAGCAGCCGGGACAGCCAAGAGACCCAGTACTTC.

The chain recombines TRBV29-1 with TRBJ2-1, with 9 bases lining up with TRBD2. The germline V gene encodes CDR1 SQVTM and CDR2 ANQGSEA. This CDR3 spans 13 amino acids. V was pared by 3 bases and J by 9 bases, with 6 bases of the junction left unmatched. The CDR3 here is CSVDSGSGGEQFF. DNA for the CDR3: TGCAGCGTTGATAGCGGGAGTGGGGGTGAGCAGTTCTTC.

The CDR3 here is CASSLGGAGQPQHF. Written as DNA, the CDR3 is TGTGCCAGCAGTTTGGGGGGAGCGGGTCAGCCCCAGCATTTT. This chain uses TRBV28 with TRBJ1-5; maybe TRBD1 (5 bases). The CDR3 is made up of 14 amino acids. Trimming took off 3 bases at V and 6 bases at J, with 12 bases between the two ends. CDR1 and CDR2 from the germline V gene are MDHEN and SYDVKM.

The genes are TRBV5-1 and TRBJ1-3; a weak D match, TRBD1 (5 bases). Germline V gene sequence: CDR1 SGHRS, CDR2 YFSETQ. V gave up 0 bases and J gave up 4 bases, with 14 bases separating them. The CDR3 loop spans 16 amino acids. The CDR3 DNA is TGCGCCAGCAGCTTGGGGCCAGGGCGCTCCGGAAACACCATATATTTT. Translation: CASSLGPGRSGNTIYF.

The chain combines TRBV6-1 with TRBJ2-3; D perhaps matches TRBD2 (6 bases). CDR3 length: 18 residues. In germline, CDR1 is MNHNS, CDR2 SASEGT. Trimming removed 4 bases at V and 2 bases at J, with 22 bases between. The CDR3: CASSATEHGTSLTDTQYF. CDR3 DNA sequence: TGTGCCAGCAGTGCCACAGAGCACGGGACTTCACTCACAGATACGCAGTATTTT.

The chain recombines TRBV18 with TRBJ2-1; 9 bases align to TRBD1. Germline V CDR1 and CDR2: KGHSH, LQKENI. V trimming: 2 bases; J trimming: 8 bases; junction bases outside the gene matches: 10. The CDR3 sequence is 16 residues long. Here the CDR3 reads CASSPSRGTGNHEQFF. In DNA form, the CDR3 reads TGTGCCAGCTCACCAAGCCGCGGGACAGGGAACCATGAGCAGTTCTTC.

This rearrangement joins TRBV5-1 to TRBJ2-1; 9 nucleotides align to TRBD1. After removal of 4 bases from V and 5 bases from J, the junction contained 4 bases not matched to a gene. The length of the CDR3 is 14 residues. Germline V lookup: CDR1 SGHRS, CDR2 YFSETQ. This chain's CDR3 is CASSPGQGNNEQFF. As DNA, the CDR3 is TGCGCCAGCAGCCCGGGACAGGGAAACAATGAGCAGTTCTTC.

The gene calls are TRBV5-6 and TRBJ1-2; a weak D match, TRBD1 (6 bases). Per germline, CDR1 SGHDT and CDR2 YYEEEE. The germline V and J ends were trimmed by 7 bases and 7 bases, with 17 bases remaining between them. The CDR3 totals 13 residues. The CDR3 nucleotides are TGTGCCAGCGCCCCAGGGGTTTTTGGTGGCTACACCTTC. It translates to CASAPGVFGGYTF.

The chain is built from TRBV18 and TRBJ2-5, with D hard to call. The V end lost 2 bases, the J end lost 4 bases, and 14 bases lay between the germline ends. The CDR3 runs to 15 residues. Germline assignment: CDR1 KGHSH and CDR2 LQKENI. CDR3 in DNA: TGTGCCAGCTCACCATTCGACAAACCCCGAGAGACCCAGTACTTC. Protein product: CASSPFDKPRETQYF.

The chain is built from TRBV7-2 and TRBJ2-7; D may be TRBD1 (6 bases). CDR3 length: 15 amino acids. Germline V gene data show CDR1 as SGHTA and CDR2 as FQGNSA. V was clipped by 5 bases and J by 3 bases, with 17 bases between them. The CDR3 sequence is CASSPRTGKVYEQYF. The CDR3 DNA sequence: TGTGCCAGCAGCCCCCGCACAGGGAAGGTCTACGAGCAGTACTTC.

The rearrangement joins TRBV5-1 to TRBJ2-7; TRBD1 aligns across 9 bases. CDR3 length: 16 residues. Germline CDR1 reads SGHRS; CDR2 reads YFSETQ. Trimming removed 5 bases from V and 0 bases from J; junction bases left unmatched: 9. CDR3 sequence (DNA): TGCGCCAGCAGGGACGGACAGGGGTCGGGCTCCTACGAGCAGTACTTC. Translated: CASRDGQGSGSYEQYF. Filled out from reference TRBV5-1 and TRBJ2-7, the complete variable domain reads KAGVTQTPRYLIKTRGQQVTLSCSPISGHRSVSWYQQTPGQGLQFLFEYFSETQRNKGNFPGRFSGRQFSNSRSEMNVSTLELGDSALYLCASRDGQGSGSYEQYFGPGTRLTVT.

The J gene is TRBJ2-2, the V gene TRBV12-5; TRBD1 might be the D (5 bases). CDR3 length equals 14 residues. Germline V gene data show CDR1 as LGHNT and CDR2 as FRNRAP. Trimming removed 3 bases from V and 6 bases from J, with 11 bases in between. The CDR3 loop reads CASGFSGSAGELFF. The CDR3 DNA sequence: TGTGCTAGTGGTTTTTCAGGGTCGGCCGGGGAGCTGTTTTTT.

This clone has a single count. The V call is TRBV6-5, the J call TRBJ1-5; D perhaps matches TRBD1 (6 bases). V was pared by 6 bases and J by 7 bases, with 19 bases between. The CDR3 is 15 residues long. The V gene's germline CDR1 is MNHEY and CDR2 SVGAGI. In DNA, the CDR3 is TGTGCCAGCAGGCGCCGAGGGGCAGGGGACCAGCCCCAGCATTTT. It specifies CASRRRGAGDQPQHF.